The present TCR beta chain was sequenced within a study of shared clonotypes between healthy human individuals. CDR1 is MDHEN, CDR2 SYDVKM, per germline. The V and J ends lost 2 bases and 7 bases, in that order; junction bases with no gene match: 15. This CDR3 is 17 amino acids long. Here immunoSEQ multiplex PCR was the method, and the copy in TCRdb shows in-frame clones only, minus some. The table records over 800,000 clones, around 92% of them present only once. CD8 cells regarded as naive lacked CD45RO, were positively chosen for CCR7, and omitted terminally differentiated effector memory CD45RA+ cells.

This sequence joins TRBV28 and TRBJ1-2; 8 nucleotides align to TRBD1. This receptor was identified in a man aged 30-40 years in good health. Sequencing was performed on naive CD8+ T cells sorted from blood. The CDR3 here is CASSLPDNDRGERGYTF. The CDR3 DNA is TGTGCCAGCAGTTTACCGGACAATGACAGGGGTGAGCGTGGCTACACCTTC.